These T cell receptor beta chains were read from a single sample in a study of blood T cell repertoires in COVID-19. Assay used: immunoSEQ multiplex PCR; TCRdb lists only in-frame clones, some missing. The sample holds about 190,000 clones, 70% to 90% seen once. Specimen: peripheral blood. The receptor set was obtained from a woman aged 40 to 50 who had recovered from COVID-19. Each CDR3 is given with its conserved first and last residue. D genes are given only for firm matches. A row's size may be missing; if present it is once, few, many or a size class.

D gene	V gene	clone size	J gene	CDR3 DNA	CDR3 protein
NA	TRBV7-9	NA	TRBJ1-2	TGTGCCAGCAGCTTTTTAAATGGCTACACCTTC	CASSFLNGYTF
TRBD1	TRBV27	NA	TRBJ1-1	TGTGCCAGCTGGGCAGGGACAGGGGTCACTGAAGCTTTCTTT	CASWAGTGVTEAFF
NA	TRBV6-5	few	TRBJ1-1	TGTGCCAGCAGTACAGGGAACACTGAAGCTTTCTTT	CASSTGNTEAFF
NA	TRBV7-9	once	TRBJ2-3	TGTGCCAGCAGCTTAGCCGTCGCAGATACGCAGTATTTT	CASSLAVADTQYF
TRBD2	TRBV27	NA	TRBJ2-7	TGTGCCAGCAGTGTCCGTCCGGGACTAGCGGACTACGAGCAGTACTTC	CASSVRPGLADYEQYF
TRBD2	TRBV6-5	NA	TRBJ2-1	TGTGCCAGCAGTTACGGCGGGACTAACAATGAGCAGTTCTTC	CASSYGGTNNEQFF
NA	TRBV7-2	once	TRBJ1-6	TGTGCCAGCAGCCTATCAGGGTTCTCCCTCCACTTT	CASSLSGFSLHF
TRBD1	TRBV30	once	TRBJ2-2	TGTGCCTGGAAGGGGGCGACCAACACCGGGGAGCTGTTTTTT	CAWKGATNTGELFF
TRBD2	TRBV30	NA	TRBJ2-2	TGTGCCTGGAGTGGGCTAGCGGGAACCCTGAACACCGGGGAGCTGTTTTTT	CAWSGLAGTLNTGELFF
NA	TRBV28	NA	TRBJ1-4	TGTGCCAGCAGTTCAATTAATGAAAAACTGTTTTTT	CASSSINEKLFF
TRBD1	TRBV24-1	once	TRBJ2-7	TGTGCCACCAGTGATCCGGACAGGGGCTACGAGCAGTACTTC	CATSDPDRGYEQYF
NA	TRBV28	NA	TRBJ2-7	TGTGCCAGTCTGCCAAGCCAGGGTAGAGCCTACGAGCAGTACTTC	CASLPSQGRAYEQYF
NA	TRBV25-1	NA	TRBJ1-6	TGTGCCAGCAGTCTAGTGGGGCTTAATTCACCCCTCCACTTT	CASSLVGLNSPLHF
NA	TRBV10-3	NA	TRBJ2-7	TGTGCCATCAGCGACAGGGAGGCCTACGAGCAGTACTTC	CAISDREAYEQYF
NA	TRBV2	NA	TRBJ2-1	TGTGCCAGCAGTGCGTTTCAGGGCCACGAGCAGTTCTTC	CASSAFQGHEQFF
NA	TRBV10-2	NA	TRBJ1-3	TGCGCCAGCAGTGAGAGGGACTACTCTGGAAACACCATATATTTT	CASSERDYSGNTIYF
NA	TRBV18	NA	TRBJ2-2	TGTGCCAGCTCACTCAGGGATGGCACCGGGGAGCTGTTTTTT	CASSLRDGTGELFF
TRBD2	TRBV2	once	TRBJ2-3	TGTGCCAGCAGTGAAGCGGAGCGGGCGGGAGTTAAAGATACGCAGTATTTT	CASSEAERAGVKDTQYF